This T cell receptor beta chain was sequenced for a study of PD-1 blockade in classical Hodgkin lymphoma. Study conclusions and caveats: Why the repertoires differ is still unclear, perhaps disease activity or prior therapy. Unlike CD8+ TCR diversity, which did not rise significantly by C4D1, CD4+ TCR diversity did. In newly diagnosed patients, baseline TCR diversity was reportedly below that of healthy donors.

Trimming stripped 0 bases from V and 0 bases from J, with 10 bases between. From germline, CDR1 is SGDLS and CDR2 YYNGEE. The CDR3 is 15 amino acids. Produced via immunoSEQ multiplex PCR; TCRdb's table is partial and in-frame only. The data hold 55,000 to 65,000 clones, with more than 80% observed a single time. The patients all showed relapse after autologous stem cell transplantation, while their brentuximab vedotin exposure varied. Best outcomes ranged across complete response, partial response and progressive disease. Concerning this clone itself: What it recognizes is unknown.

V is TRBV9 and J is TRBJ2-7; D possibly matches TRBD1 or TRBD2 (5 bases each). Sequences were derived from peripheral blood mononuclear cells (PBMCs), sampled at baseline. The TCR sequence derives from a human donor with classical Hodgkin lymphoma. The CDR3 sequence: CASSVGGASSYEQYF. In nucleotides, the CDR3 is TGTGCCAGCAGCGTAGGAGGGGCTAGCTCCTACGAGCAGTACTTC.